This T cell receptor beta chain comes out of a study of T-cell reconstitution after alpha-beta-depleted transplantation in children (dated by TCRdb to 2016 to 2018). Regarding the complete study: Using TCR repertoire profiling, the study quantitatively followed how T-cell immune reconstitution unfolded in children after TCRalphabeta/CD19-depleted allogeneic hematopoietic cell transplantation.

This clonotype was observed many times. Its antigen remains unidentified. No base quality values were provided; no much bigger clone lies one nucleotide off. What the study reported, not specific to this receptor: In some patients, high TCRbeta diversity at day 60 was attributed to recipient T cells and intrathymic progenitors that had survived conditioning. Hyperexpanded clone frequencies declined over subsequent months; after one year, T-cell counts and TCRbeta diversity were mostly attributed to newly produced T cells. About two months after transplant, the apparently early recovery of alphabetaT-cell counts reportedly depended on just several hundred clones that had expanded rapidly and came from non-depleted graft cells.

This specimen's treatment or condition label, interpreted: allogeneic hematopoietic cell transplantation with graft depleted of TCRalphabeta T cells and CD19 B cells. TCRalphabeta/CD19-depleted allogeneic hematopoietic cell grafts were given to the transplant recipients, all of whom were children. The V and J ends are trimmed by 1 base and 3 bases, leaving 10 bases between them. Measured from the cysteine to the phenylalanine, the CDR3 is 13 residues long. Left in the record is the CDR3 DNA by itself, 39 bases read in frame from the first base. The germline V gene encodes CDR1 SQVTM and CDR2 ANQGSEA. Library preparation used PCR. Instrument on record: Illumina HiSeq 2500. To normalize quantification of the TCRbeta repertoire, the TCR libraries were built with molecular barcoding that relied on unique molecular identifiers. The public reads were run again by TCRdb, first through fastp at Q25 and then through MiXCR, and only productive beta chains were kept. Each record represents a unique CDR3 protein, reported with the most common genes and DNA among its rows. Recorded for this sample are hundreds of thousands of distinct CDR3 sequences; roughly 26% of them occurred a single time. Roughly 2.6% of the sample is in the top ten clones.

This clonotype was obtained from a girl aged 2 to 10 with Fanconi anemia, due to receive a stem cell transplant. The chain was built from TRBV29-1 and TRBJ2-7; no D gene is confidently identified. The sample here was PBMCs, taken before TCRalphabeta/CD19-depleted stem cell transplant. The CDR3 reads CSVEVPDIYEQYF. The nucleotide sequence is TGCAGCGTTGAAGTCCCCGACATCTACGAGCAGTACTTC.